One T cell receptor (beta chain) is described in this entry. The target of this receptor is not known. One end of the junction fails to match germline, which may point to a read error. This specimen comes from a study of T cells in localized non-small cell lung cancer (dated by TCRdb to the early 2020s). For context, the study as a whole: The study examined T cell repertoires in approximately 240 patients with early-stage NSCLC and compared tumors with uninvolved tumor-adjacent lungs. The cohort consisted of around 250 treatment-naive NSCLC patients whose localized lung tumors had been resected. Of the NSCLC patients, about 130 were male and about a hundred were female, and the mean age was approximately 66 years.

The immunoSEQ Assay was used to sequence TCR beta CDR3 regions from DNA. Regarding the original processing steps: To compute T cell density, TCR beta template counts were normalized to usable DNA, which was estimated by amplifying housekeeping genes. Richness was estimated with the preseqR package, extrapolating to 400,000 templates for PBMC samples and 120,000 templates for tissue samples. Clonality was defined as one minus Pielou's evenness. Differential abundance testing on productive amino-acid clonotypes, with a minimum total count of 5 and an alpha of 0.1, was used to identify tissue-enriched TCRs. The Jaccard Index and the Morisita Overlap Index were used to quantify repertoire overlap between compartments. GLIPH clustered TCR beta CDR3s with public tetramer-defined viral CDR3s; viral motifs required at least three viral sequences plus V-gene enrichment. In its TCRdb copy, this immuneACCESS table keeps in-frame sequences only and misses some clones. Where compared with another copy, unresolved V genes explain less than half of these, and the others have no known cause. That table furnishes V, J and clone size, whereas the DNA furnished D and trimming. The sample data list 30,000 to 45,000 clones, and roughly 88% of these were observed just once. Together, the top ten hold roughly 2.5% of the sample.

General study outcomes and caveats: Higher blood T cell density associated with longer overall survival, while higher adjacent-lung clonality associated with shorter survival. Because the study design was exploratory, TCR variables were selected using unadjusted p-values without false-discovery rate correction. Uninvolved tumor-adjacent lung showed the highest T cell clonality, higher than tumor, which suggests more focused antigenic responses in the uninvolved tumor-adjacent lung. Because multi-region tumor sequencing was not performed, intratumor heterogeneity could not be ruled out. A median of approximately 57 of the top 100 tumor clones were detected in paired uninvolved adjacent lung, and under 30 of these tumor clones were also found among the top 100 clones of the paired uninvolved adjacent lung.

At diagnosis, peripheral blood, uninvolved tumor-adjacent lung and tumor were collected and were preserved as a mix of fresh-frozen and FFPE material. For TCR repertoire profiling, blood samples were analyzed as peripheral blood mononuclear cells. The TCR comes from a woman aged 35 to 70 with stage I lung adenocarcinoma. Specimen: peripheral blood, collected before any cancer treatment.

The nucleotides are TGTGCCAGCAGCCAAGTTTCTCGCACAGATGCGCAGTATTTT. It encodes CASSQVSRTDAQYF. The V and J segments used are TRBV4-2 and TRBJ2-3, with no D gene named confidently. The germline V gene encodes CDR1 LGHNA and CDR2 YNFKEQ. The CDR3, cysteine through phenylalanine, is 14 amino acids long. The CDR3 DNA has 42 bases and is translated from base 1.